The 5 T cell receptor beta chains below were found in one sample sequenced in a study of tumor-infiltrating lymphocytes in primary liver carcinoma. Production of TCR beta cDNA used around 0.45 ug total RNA together with a constant-region primer. Three rounds of nested multiplex PCR with slightly modified ARM-PCR produced TCR beta libraries. The first two PCR rounds used TRBV1-TRBV30 primers with a Cbeta primer, roughly 10 cycles each. TCRdb used MiXCR to reprocess the multiplex PCR reads, holding one entry per CDR3 protein. The table includes more than 70,000 distinct CDR3 sequences, roughly 69% detected once. Co-extracted RNA and DNA came from roughly 21-30 mg of unsorted bulk tissue. Sequenced material: tumor-adjacent normal liver tissue. Receptor source: a man in his forties with primary liver carcinoma and hepatitis B virus infection.

On this clonotype: Relative to the germline gene, one junction end is altered; a read error may explain this. CDR3 residues: CASSYSRDRVDMQYF. Written as DNA, the CDR3 is TGTGCCAGCAGTTACTCCCGTGACAGGGTAGATATGCAGTATTTT. This chain links TRBV6-5 with TRBJ2-3; 7 bases agree with TRBD1. The CDR3 covers 15 residues. CDR1 is MNHEY, CDR2 SVGAGI, per germline.

In regard to this clonotype: One end of the junction varies from germline; a read error may be responsible. V usage is TRBV12-3 or TRBV12-4 and J usage is TRBJ1-3, with D tentatively TRBD1 (5 bases). The CDR3 loop spans 15 amino acids. CDR3 DNA: TGCGCCAGCAGTTTTGGGGCAGCAACAGGAAACACCATATATTTT. Protein product: CASSFGAATGNTIYF.

In this sample, this clonotype turned up many times. This chain joins TRBV6-1 and TRBJ2-7; 8 bases agree with TRBD2. Germline V lookup: CDR1 MNHNS, CDR2 SASEGT. The CDR3 runs 14 residues. With V trimmed by 9 bases and J by 1 base, 8 bases remained unmatched. In DNA, the CDR3 is TGTGCCAGTACAAGCGGGAGCTTGTCCTACGAGCAGTACTTC. It codes for CASTSGSLSYEQYF.

This clonotype was detected once. One end of the junction varies from germline; a read error may be responsible. V gene TRBV11-2 combines with J gene TRBJ2-7; D gene unclear. Germline assignment: CDR1 SGHAT and CDR2 FQNNGV. The CDR3 consists of 13 residues. CDR3 in amino acids: CASSFDGSYVQYF. The CDR3 DNA follows: TGTGCCAGCAGCTTCGATGGGTCCTACGTGCAGTACTTC. Variable domain in full (rest from reference TRBV11-2 and TRBJ2-7): EAGVAQSPRYKIIEKRQSVAFWCNPISGHATLYWYQQILGQGPKLLIQFQNNGVVDDSQLPKDRFSAERLKGVDSTLKIQPAKLEDSAVYLCASSFDGSYVQYFGPGTRLTVT.

About this clonotype: One end of the junction is discordant with germline, which a read error may explain. The rearrangement links TRBV5-5 to TRBJ2-5; D might be TRBD2 (5 bases). Germline CDR1 and CDR2: SGHKS and YYEKEE (reference sequence). The CDR3 is 12 amino acids. CDR3 protein: CVSSLYGETQYF. The CDR3 DNA reads TGTGTCAGTAGCTTGTACGGGGAGACCCAATACTTC.